The source of this T cell receptor (beta chain) is a study of T cells in Graves' hyperthyroidism and ophthalmopathy. Study-wide background: Pretreatment peripheral blood was obtained at initial diagnosis.

Germline V lookup: CDR1 GTSNPN, CDR2 SVGIG (reference sequence). The CDR3 covers 15 residues. The J segment lost 1 base and the V segment lost 3 bases, leaving 7 bases of the junction unmatched. From RNA transcripts, TCR beta CDR3 regions were amplified. First-round RT-PCR of the TCR CDR3 relied on the HTBI primer set. TCRdb ran MiXCR on the multiplex PCR reads and lists one entry per CDR3 protein. The data hold over 650,000 distinct CDR3 sequences, with roughly 17% observed a single time. This clonotype was picked up many times. The receptor was isolated from a man aged 18 to 30 with Graves' hyperthyroidism. The sample consisted of blood. The chain employs TRBV30 and TRBJ2-3; TRBD1 aligns across 7 bases. The CDR3 is CAWSIRDRGTDTQYF. Here the CDR3 DNA reads TGTGCCTGGAGCATCCGGGACAGAGGCACAGATACGCAGTATTTT.